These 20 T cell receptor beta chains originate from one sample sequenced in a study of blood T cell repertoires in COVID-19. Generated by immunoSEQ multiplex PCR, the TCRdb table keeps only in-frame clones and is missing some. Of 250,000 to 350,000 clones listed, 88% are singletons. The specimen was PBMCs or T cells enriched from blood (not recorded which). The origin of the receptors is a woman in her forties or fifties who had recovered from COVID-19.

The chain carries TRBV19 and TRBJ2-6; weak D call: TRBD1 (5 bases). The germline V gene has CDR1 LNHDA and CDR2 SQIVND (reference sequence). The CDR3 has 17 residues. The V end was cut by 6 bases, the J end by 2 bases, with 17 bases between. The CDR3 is CASRGVQGRAGANVLTF. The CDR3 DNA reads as TGTGCCAGTAGGGGTGTTCAGGGTAGAGCTGGGGCCAACGTCCTGACTTTC. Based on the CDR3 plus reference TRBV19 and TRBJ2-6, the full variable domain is DGGITQSPKYLFRKEGQNVTLSCEQNLNHDAMYWYRQDPGQGLRLIYYSQIVNDFQKGDIAEGYSVSREKKESFPLTVTSAQKNPTAFYLCASRGVQGRAGANVLTFGAGSRLTVL.

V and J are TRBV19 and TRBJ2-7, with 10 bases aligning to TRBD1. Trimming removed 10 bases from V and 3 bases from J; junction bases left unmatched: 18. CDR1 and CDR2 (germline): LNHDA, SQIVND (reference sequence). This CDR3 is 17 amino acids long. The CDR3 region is CATLGQGLSPSFYEQYF. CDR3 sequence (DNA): TGTGCCACATTGGGACAGGGGCTCTCCCCGAGTTTCTACGAGCAGTACTTC. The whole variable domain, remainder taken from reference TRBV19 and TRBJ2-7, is DGGITQSPKYLFRKEGQNVTLSCEQNLNHDAMYWYRQDPGQGLRLIYYSQIVNDFQKGDIAEGYSVSREKKESFPLTVTSAQKNPTAFYLCATLGQGLSPSFYEQYFGPGTRLTVT.

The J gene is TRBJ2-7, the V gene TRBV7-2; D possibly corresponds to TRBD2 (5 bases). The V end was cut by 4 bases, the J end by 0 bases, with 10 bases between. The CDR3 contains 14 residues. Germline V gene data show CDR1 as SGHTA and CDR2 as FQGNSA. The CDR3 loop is CASSSALDSYEQYF. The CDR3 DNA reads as TGTGCCAGCAGCTCCGCACTAGACTCCTACGAGCAGTACTTC.

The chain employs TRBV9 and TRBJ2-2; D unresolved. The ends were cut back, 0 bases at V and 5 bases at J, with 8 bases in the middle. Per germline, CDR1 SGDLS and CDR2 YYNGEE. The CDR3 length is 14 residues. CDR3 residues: CASSVESHTGELFF. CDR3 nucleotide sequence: TGTGCCAGCAGCGTAGAATCACATACCGGGGAGCTGTTTTTT.

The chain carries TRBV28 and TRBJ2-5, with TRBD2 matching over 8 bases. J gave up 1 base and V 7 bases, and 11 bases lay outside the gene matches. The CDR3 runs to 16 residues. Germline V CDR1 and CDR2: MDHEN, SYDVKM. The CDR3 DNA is TGTGCCAGCATACCGGGACTAGGGTTTTCCCAAGAGACCCAGTACTTC. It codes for CASIPGLGFSQETQYF.

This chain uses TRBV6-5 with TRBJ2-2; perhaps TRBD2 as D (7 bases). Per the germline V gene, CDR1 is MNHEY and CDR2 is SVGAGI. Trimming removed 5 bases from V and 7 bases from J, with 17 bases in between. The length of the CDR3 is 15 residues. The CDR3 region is CASSPPRGLYGELFF. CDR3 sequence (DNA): TGTGCCAGCAGTCCTCCGCGGGGGCTGTACGGGGAGCTGTTTTTT.

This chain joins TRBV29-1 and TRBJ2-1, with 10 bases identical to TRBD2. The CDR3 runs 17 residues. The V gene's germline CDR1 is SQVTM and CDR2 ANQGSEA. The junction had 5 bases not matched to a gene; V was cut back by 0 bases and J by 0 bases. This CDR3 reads CSVEDFSGRSSYNEQFF. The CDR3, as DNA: TGCAGCGTTGAAGACTTTAGCGGGAGGAGCTCCTACAATGAGCAGTTCTTC.

The CDR3 protein is CASTKTGSNYGYTF. The CDR3 region has the DNA TGTGCCAGCACTAAGACAGGCTCTAACTATGGCTACACCTTC. The chain combines TRBV28 with TRBJ1-2; weak D call: TRBD1 (6 bases). Germline CDR1 reads MDHEN; CDR2 reads SYDVKM. This CDR3 contains 14 residues. V was pared by 7 bases and J by 0 bases, with 12 bases between.

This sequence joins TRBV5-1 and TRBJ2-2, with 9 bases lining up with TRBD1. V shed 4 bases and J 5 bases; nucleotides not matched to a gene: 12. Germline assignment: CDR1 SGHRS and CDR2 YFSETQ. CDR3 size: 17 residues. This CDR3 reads CASSTGMGQGRTGELFF. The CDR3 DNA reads TGCGCCAGCAGCACGGGTATGGGACAGGGAAGGACCGGGGAGCTGTTTTTT.

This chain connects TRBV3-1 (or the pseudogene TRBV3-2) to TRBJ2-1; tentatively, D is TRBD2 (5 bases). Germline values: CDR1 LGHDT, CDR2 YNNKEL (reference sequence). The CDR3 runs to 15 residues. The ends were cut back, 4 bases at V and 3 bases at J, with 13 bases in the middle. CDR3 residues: CASSPYRGSYNEQFF. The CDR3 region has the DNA TGTGCCAGCAGCCCCTATCGGGGAAGCTACAATGAGCAGTTCTTC.

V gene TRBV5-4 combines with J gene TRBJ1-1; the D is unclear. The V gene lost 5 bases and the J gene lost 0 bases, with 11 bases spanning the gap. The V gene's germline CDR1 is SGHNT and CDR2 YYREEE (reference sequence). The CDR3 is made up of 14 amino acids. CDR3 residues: CASRGPVMNTEAFF. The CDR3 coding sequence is TGTGCCAGCAGGGGCCCGGTCATGAACACTGAAGCTTTCTTT.

The CDR3 nucleotides read TGCGCCAGCAGCCAAGAGTGGCGCAGGGAAAGTTACAATGAGCAGTTCTTC. Its translation is CASSQEWRRESYNEQFF. The V and J genes are TRBV4-3 and TRBJ2-1; D is possibly TRBD1 (5 bases). Trimming took off 0 bases at V and 4 bases at J, with 16 bases between the two ends. The CDR3 is 17 residues long. The germline CDR1 and CDR2 sequences are LGHNA and YSLEER.

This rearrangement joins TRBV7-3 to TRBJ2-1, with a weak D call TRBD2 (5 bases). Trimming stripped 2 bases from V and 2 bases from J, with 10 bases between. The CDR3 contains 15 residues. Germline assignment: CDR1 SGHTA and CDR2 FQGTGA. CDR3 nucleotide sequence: TGTGCCAGCAGCTTATGGGCTAGCACCTACAATGAGCAGTTCTTC. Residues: CASSLWASTYNEQFF.

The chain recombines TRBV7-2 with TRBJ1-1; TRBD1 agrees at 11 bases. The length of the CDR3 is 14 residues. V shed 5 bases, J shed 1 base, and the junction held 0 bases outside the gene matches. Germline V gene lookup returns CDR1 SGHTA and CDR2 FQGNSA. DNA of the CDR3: TGTGCCAGCAGCGGACAGGGGGCGAACACTGAAGCTTTCTTT. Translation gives CASSGQGANTEAFF.

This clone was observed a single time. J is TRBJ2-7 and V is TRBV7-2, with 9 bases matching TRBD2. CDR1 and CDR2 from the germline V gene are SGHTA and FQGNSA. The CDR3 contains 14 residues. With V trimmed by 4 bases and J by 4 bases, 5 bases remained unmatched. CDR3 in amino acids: CASSSASGIYEQYF. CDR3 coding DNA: TGTGCCAGCAGCTCCGCTAGCGGGATTTACGAGCAGTACTTC.

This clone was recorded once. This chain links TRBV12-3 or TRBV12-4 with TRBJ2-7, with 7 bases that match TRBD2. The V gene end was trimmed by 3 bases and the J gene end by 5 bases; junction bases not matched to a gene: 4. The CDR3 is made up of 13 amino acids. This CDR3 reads CASSFTGGNEQYF. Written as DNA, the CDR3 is TGTGCCAGCAGTTTCACGGGAGGCAACGAGCAGTACTTC.

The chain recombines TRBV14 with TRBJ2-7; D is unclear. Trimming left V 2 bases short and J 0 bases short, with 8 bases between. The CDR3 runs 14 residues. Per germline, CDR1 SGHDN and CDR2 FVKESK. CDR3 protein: CASSQWRSSYEQYF. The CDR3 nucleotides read TGTGCCAGCAGCCAATGGCGGAGCTCCTACGAGCAGTACTTC.

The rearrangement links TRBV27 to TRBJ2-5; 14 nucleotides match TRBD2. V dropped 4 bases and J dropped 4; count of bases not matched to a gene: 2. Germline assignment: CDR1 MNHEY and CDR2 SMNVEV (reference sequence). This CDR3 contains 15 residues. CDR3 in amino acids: CASSSGLAGGETQYF. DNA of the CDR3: TGTGCCAGCAGTTCCGGACTAGCGGGAGGAGAGACCCAGTACTTC.

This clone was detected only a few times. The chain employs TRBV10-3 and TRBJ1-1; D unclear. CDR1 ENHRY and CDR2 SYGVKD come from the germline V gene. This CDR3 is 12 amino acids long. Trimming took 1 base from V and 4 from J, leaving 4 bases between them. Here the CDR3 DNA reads TGTGCCATCAGTGAGTTCGGCACTGAAGCTTTCTTT. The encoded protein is CAISEFGTEAFF.

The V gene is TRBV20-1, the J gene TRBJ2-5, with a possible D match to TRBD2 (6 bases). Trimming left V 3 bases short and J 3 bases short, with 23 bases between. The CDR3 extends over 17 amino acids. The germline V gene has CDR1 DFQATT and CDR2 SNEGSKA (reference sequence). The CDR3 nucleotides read TGCAGTGCTAGTATCGTGGAGGGTTTACTTGGAAAAGAGACCCAGTACTTC. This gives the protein CSASIVEGLLGKETQYF.